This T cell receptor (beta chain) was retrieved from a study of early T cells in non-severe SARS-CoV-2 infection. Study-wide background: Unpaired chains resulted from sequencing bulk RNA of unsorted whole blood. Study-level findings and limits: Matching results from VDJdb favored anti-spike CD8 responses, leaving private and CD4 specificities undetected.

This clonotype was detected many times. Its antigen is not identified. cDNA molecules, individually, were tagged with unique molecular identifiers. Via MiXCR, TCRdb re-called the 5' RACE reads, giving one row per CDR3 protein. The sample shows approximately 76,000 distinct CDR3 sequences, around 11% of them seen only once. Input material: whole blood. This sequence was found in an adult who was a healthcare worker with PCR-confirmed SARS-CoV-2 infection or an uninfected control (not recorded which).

The CDR3 DNA sequence: TGTGCCAGTAGCCCACTGGGGGCCCTCGGGAATCAGCCCCAGCATTTT. Translated: CASSPLGALGNQPQHF. This chain links TRBV19 with TRBJ1-5; tentative D call: TRBD1 (6 bases). The CDR3 spans 16 residues. Per germline, CDR1 LNHDA and CDR2 SQIVND (reference sequence). Between the trimmed V and J ends, which lost 6 bases and 4 bases, there was a span of 19 bases.